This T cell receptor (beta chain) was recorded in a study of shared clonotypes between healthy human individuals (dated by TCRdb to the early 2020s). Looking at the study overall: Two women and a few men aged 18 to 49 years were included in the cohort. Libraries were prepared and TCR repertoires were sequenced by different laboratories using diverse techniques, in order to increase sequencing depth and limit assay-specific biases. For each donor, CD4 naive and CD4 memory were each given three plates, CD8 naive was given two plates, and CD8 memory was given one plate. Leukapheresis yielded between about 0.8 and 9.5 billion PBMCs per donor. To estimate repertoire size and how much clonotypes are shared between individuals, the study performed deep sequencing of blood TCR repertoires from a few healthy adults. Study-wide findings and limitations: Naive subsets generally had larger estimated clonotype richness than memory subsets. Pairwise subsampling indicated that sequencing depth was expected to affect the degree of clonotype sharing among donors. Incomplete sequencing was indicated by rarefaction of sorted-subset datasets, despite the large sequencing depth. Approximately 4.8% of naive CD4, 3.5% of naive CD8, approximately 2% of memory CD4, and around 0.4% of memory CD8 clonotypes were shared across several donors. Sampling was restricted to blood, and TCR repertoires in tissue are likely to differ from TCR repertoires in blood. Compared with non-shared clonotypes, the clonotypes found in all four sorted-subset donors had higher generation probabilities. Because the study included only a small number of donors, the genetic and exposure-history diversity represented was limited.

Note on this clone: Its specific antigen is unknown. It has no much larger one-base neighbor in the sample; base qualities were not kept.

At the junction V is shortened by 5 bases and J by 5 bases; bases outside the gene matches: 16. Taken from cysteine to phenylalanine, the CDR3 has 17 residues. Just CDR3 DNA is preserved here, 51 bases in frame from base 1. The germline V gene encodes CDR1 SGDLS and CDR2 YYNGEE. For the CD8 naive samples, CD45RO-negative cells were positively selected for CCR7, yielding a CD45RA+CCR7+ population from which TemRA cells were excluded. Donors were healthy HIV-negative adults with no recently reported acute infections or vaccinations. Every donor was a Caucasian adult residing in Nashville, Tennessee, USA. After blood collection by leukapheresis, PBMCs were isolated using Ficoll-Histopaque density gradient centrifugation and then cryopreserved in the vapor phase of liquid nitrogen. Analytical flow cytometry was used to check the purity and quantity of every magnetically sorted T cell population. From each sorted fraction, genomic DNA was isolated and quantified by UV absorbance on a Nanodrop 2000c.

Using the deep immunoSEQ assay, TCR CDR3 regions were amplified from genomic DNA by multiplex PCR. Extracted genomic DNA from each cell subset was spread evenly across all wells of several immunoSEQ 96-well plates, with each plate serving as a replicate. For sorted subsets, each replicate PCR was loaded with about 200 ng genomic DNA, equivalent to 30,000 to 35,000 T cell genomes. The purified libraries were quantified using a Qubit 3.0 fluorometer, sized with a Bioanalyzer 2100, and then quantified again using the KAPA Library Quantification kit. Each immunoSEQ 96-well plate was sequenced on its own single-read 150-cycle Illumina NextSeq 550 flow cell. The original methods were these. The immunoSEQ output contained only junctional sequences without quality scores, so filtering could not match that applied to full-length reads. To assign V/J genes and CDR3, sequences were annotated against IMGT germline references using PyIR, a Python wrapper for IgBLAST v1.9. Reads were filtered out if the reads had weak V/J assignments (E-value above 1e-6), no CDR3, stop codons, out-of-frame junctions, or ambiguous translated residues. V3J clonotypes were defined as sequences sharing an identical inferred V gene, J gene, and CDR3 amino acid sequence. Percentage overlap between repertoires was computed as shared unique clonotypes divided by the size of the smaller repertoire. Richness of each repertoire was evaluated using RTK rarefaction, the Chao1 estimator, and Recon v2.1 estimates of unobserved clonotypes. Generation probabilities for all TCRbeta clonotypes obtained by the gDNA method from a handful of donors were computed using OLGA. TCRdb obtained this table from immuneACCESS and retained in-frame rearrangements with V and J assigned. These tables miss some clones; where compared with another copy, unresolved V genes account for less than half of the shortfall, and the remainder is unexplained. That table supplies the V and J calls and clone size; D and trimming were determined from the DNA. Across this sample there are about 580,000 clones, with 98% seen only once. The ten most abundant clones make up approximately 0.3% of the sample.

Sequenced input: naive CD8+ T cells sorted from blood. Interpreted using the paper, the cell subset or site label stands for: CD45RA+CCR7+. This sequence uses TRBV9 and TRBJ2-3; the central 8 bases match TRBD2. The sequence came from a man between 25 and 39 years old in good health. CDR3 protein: CASRRTDSGRLVDTQYF. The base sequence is TGTGCCAGCAGGCGGACAGACAGCGGGAGATTAGTAGATACGCAGTATTTT.